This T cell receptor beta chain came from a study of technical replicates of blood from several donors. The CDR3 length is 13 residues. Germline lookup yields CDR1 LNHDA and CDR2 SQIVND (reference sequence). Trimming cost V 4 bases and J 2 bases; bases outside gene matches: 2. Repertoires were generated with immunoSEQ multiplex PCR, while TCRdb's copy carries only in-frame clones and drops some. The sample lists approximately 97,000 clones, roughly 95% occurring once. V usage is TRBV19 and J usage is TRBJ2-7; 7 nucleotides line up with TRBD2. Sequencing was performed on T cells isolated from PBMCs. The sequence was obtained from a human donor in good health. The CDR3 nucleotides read TGTGCCAGTAGTAAAGGACTAGCCTACGAGCAGTACTTC. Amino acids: CASSKGLAYEQYF.